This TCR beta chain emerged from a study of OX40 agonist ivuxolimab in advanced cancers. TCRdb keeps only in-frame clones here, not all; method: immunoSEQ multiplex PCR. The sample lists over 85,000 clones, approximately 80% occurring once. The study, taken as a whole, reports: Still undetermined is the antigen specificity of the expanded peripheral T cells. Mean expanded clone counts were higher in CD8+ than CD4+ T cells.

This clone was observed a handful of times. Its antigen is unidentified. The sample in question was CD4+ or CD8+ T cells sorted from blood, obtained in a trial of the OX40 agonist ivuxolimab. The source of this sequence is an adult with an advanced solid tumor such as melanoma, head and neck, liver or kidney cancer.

In DNA, the CDR3 is TGTGCCAGCAGGAGGGAATTAGCGGGCGAGCAGTACTTC. As protein: CASRRELAGEQYF. The J gene is TRBJ2-7, the V gene TRBV6-1; 7 bases are shared with TRBD2. This CDR3 contains 13 residues. V lost 6 bases, J lost 6 bases, and 8 bases stayed unmatched. Looked up from germline, CDR1 is MNHNS and CDR2 is SASEGT.